These 26 T cell receptor beta chains were all obtained from the same sample, sequenced in a study of CD8+ T cells in alopecia areata. Extracted RNA was reverse transcribed, and the resulting cDNA served as sequencing template. Libraries were prepared by immunoSEQ multiplex PCR; TCRdb keeps only in-frame clonotypes and omits some of them. Of 200,000 or so clones listed, more than 30% were seen once; the top ten hold about 0.48%. Specified treatment: oral pan-JAK inhibitor, 5-10 mg twice daily. Sequencing was performed on CD4+ T cells sorted from blood, taken at roughly week 30, from a patient treated with tofacitinib. These receptors all come from a human donor with alopecia areata.

The chain employs TRBV4-1 and TRBJ2-2; 13 bases are shared with TRBD2. The CDR3 totals 18 residues. Looked up from germline, CDR1 is MGHRA and CDR2 is YSYEKL. V lost 3 bases to trimming and J lost 5 bases; unmatched junction nucleotides: 9. The chain's CDR3 is CASSQLGLAGVGTGELFF. The CDR3 nucleotides read TGCGCCAGCAGCCAGCTTGGACTAGCGGGAGTCGGTACCGGGGAGCTGTTTTTT.

In its sample, this clone was seen a few times. The same CDR3 also results from other DNA sequences found in this sample. The rearrangement joins TRBV30 to TRBJ2-2; 7 nucleotides line up with TRBD1. Germline values: CDR1 GTSNPN, CDR2 SVGIG (reference sequence). This CDR3 contains 14 residues. V dropped 4 bases and J dropped 0; count of bases not matched to a gene: 2. The CDR3 coding sequence is TGTGCCTGGAAGACAGGGCCGAACACCGGGGAGCTGTTTTTT. Translation gives CAWKTGPNTGELFF.

This clone was found a few times. The chain joins TRBV7-2 to TRBJ1-1; 7 bases align to TRBD1. The ends lost 5 bases at V and 11 bases at J; junction bases unmatched: 11. This CDR3 comprises 13 residues. The germline V gene encodes CDR1 SGHTA and CDR2 FQGNSA. The CDR3, as DNA: TGTGCCAGCAGCAAACAGACAGGGACCGACGCTTTCTTT. Its translation: CASSKQTGTDAFF.

This clone turned up a few times. This sequence joins TRBV9 and TRBJ1-5, with D uncertain. Germline CDR1 SGDLS, CDR2 YYNGEE. Trimming stripped 4 bases from V and 8 bases from J, with 13 bases between. This CDR3 is built from 13 residues. CDR3: CASSPRPLEPQHF. CDR3 bases: TGTGCCAGCAGCCCCCGGCCCCTTGAGCCCCAGCATTTT.

This clone was picked up a small number of times. The genes are TRBV30 and TRBJ1-6, with 7 bases fitting TRBD1. The V and J ends lost 4 bases and 0 bases, in that order; junction bases with no gene match: 3. Germline CDR1 is GTSNPN and CDR2 is SVGIG (reference sequence). The CDR3 extends over 15 amino acids. This CDR3 is CAWKDRSSYNSPLHF. CDR3 nucleotides: TGTGCCTGGAAGGACAGGAGCTCCTATAATTCACCCCTCCACTTT.

The chain carries TRBV5-1 and TRBJ2-6, with unresolved D. Germline V gene data show CDR1 as SGHRS and CDR2 as YFSETQ. Trimming cost V 2 bases and J 2 bases, with 8 bases left between them. This CDR3 contains 15 residues. The CDR3 nucleotides read TGCGCCAGCAGCTTTCCCCTCACTGGGGCCAACGTCCTGACTTTC. Encoded protein: CASSFPLTGANVLTF.

The rearrangement links TRBV4-1 to TRBJ1-5; 7 positions match TRBD1. CDR3 length: 17 amino acids. With 4 bases clipped from V and 0 bases from J, the junction kept 9 bases outside the gene matches. Looked up from germline, CDR1 is MGHRA and CDR2 is YSYEKL. CDR3 sequence: CASSPGDSFYSNQPQHF. CDR3 nucleotide sequence: TGCGCCAGCAGCCCTGGGGACAGTTTTTATAGCAATCAGCCCCAGCATTTT.

This clone was seen a few times. The CDR3 nucleotides are TGTGCCAGTAGGGCGGACAGCATGAACACTGAAGCTTTCTTT. It is translated as CASRADSMNTEAFF. This chain links TRBV19 with TRBJ1-1; tentatively, D is TRBD1 (6 bases). Between the trimmed V and J ends, which lost 6 bases and 0 bases, there was a span of 11 bases. Germline-derived CDR1 and CDR2 are LNHDA and SQIVND (reference sequence). CDR3 length: 14 residues. Looking up the rest from reference TRBV19 and TRBJ1-1 gives the full variable domain: DGGITQSPKYLFRKEGQNVTLSCEQNLNHDAMYWYRQDPGQGLRLIYYSQIVNDFQKGDIAEGYSVSREKKESFPLTVTSAQKNPTAFYLCASRADSMNTEAFFGQGTRLTVV.

The chain has TRBV10-3 and TRBJ2-3; no clear D. V lost 10 bases, J lost 3 bases, and 17 bases lay in between. The CDR3 totals 14 residues. The germline V gene has CDR1 ENHRY and CDR2 SYGVKD. The CDR3 spells CATTVRVGTDTQYF. DNA of the CDR3: TGTGCCACCACCGTACGGGTAGGGACAGATACGCAGTATTTT.

There are a few counts of this clone. This rearrangement joins TRBV5-1 to TRBJ2-1; 16 bases are a match to TRBD2. The CDR3 runs to 18 residues. Germline CDR1 and CDR2: SGHRS and YFSETQ. The V segment lost 4 bases and the J segment 5 bases; nucleotides outside the gene matches: 9. The CDR3 spells CASSPGTSGGARHNEQFF. The DNA of the CDR3 is TGCGCCAGCAGCCCAGGGACTAGCGGGGGGGCGAGACACAATGAGCAGTTCTTC.

The chain combines TRBV2 with TRBJ2-7; D not certain. V lost 8 bases and J 5 bases, leaving 7 bases between the germline ends. The CDR3 has 10 residues. Germline-derived CDR1 and CDR2 are SNHLY and FYNNEI. The CDR3 protein is CASVQDEQYF. CDR3 bases: TGTGCCAGCGTCCAGGACGAGCAGTACTTC.

In the case of this clone: This sample also contains other DNA sequences that code for the same CDR3. The V call is TRBV29-1, the J call TRBJ1-1; D unclear. The CDR3 runs 12 residues. V shed 4 bases and J shed 0 bases, with 6 bases lying between them. Germline CDR1 and CDR2: SQVTM and ANQGSEA. CDR3 DNA: TGCAGCGTTGGACACCTGAACACTGAAGCTTTCTTT. Amino acid sequence: CSVGHLNTEAFF. Using reference TRBV29-1 and TRBJ1-1 for the parts outside the CDR3, the full variable domain is SAVISQKPSRDICQRGTSLTIQCQVDSQVTMMFWYRQQPGQSLTLIATANQGSEATYESGFVIDKFPISRPNLTFSTLTVSNMSPEDSSIYLCSVGHLNTEAFFGQGTRLTVV.

The chain joins TRBV25-1 to TRBJ2-7; the match to TRBD1 covers 8 bases. The CDR3 covers 14 residues. The germline V gene has CDR1 MGHDK and CDR2 SYGVNS. The V segment lost 6 bases and the J segment 2 bases; nucleotides outside the gene matches: 6. This chain's CDR3 is CASRAGQGAYEQYF. The CDR3 bases are TGTGCCAGCAGAGCCGGACAGGGCGCCTACGAGCAGTACTTC.

The chain links TRBV29-1 to TRBJ2-2; possibly TRBD1 for D (5 bases). The CDR3 extends over 11 amino acids. Trimming took 8 bases from V and 6 from J, leaving 10 bases between them. Germline V gives CDR1 SQVTM, CDR2 ANQGSEA. DNA for the CDR3: TGCAGCACCGACAGAGCCGGGGAGCTGTTTTTT. Protein: CSTDRAGELFF.

The V gene is TRBV29-1, the J gene TRBJ2-7; TRBD2 is a possible D gene (6 bases). CDR1 and CDR2 (germline): SQVTM, ANQGSEA. V gave up 4 bases and J gave up 2 bases, with 12 bases separating them. The length of the CDR3 is 13 residues. In nucleotides, the CDR3 is TGCAGCGTTGTGGGACTCAACCCCTACGAGCAGTACTTC. Amino acid sequence: CSVVGLNPYEQYF.

The rearrangement links TRBV4-2 to TRBJ1-5; unclear D gene. The germline CDR1 and CDR2 sequences are LGHNA and YNFKEQ. V dropped 0 bases and J dropped 4 bases, with 7 bases sitting between them. The CDR3 contains 14 residues. The CDR3 region has the DNA TGTGCCAGCAGCCAAGAAACTTCGAATCAGCCCCAGCATTTT. This translates into CASSQETSNQPQHF.

In this sample, this clone turned up a few times. The rearrangement uses TRBV7-9 and TRBJ2-1; 9 nucleotides align to TRBD1. This CDR3 spans 12 amino acids. Germline V lookup: CDR1 SEHNR, CDR2 FQNEAQ (reference sequence). Germline trimming cut 5 bases from V and 13 bases from J; bases unmatched to any gene: 6. The CDR3 bases are TGTGCCAGCAGCGGGACAGGGCATTTACAGTTCTTC. Translated, it gives CASSGTGHLQFF.

V is TRBV2 and J is TRBJ1-1; 10 nucleotides agree with TRBD1. The ends lost 6 bases at V and 11 bases at J; junction bases unmatched: 6. Germline V gene data show CDR1 as SNHLY and CDR2 as FYNNEI. The CDR3 spans 12 residues. CDR3 coding DNA: TGTGCCAGCAGCCCCGACAGGGGGCTGGCTTTCTTT. It is translated as CASSPDRGLAFF.

This CDR3 is CASSLTGTPGGTEAFF. The CDR3 nucleotides are TGCGCCAGCAGCTTAACCGGGACTCCTGGCGGCACTGAAGCTTTCTTT. This sequence joins TRBV5-1 and TRBJ1-1; D perhaps matches TRBD1 (5 bases). This CDR3 is built from 16 residues. CDR1 and CDR2 (germline): SGHRS, YFSETQ. Trimming cost V 2 bases and J 4 bases, with 18 bases left between them.

This clone appeared a few times. This rearrangement joins TRBV7-2 to TRBJ2-2; no clear D. This CDR3 comprises 17 residues. Germline CDR1 is SGHTA and CDR2 is FQGNSA. Trimming stripped 2 bases from V and 3 bases from J, with 16 bases between. CDR3 protein: CASSLILLGSYTGELFF. The CDR3 DNA sequence: TGTGCCAGCAGCTTAATACTCTTGGGCAGTTACACCGGGGAGCTGTTTTTT.

This chain links TRBV2 with TRBJ2-6; D remains ambiguous. V shed 1 base and J shed 2 bases, with 15 bases lying between them. This CDR3 has 18 residues. The V gene's germline CDR1 is SNHLY and CDR2 FYNNEI. CDR3 loop: CASSEVPPISPGANVLTF. The CDR3, as DNA: TGTGCCAGCAGTGAAGTGCCACCCATTTCACCTGGGGCCAACGTCCTGACTTTC.

This rearrangement joins TRBV6-1 to TRBJ2-1, with a tentative D call TRBD2 (6 bases). CDR1 is MNHNS, CDR2 SASEGT, per germline. The germline V and J ends were trimmed by 6 bases and 3 bases, with 9 bases remaining between them. CDR3 size: 13 residues. CDR3 in DNA: TGTGCCAGCAGCATCGGGGGCTACAATGAGCAGTTCTTC. This codes for CASSIGGYNEQFF.

This clone has only a few counts. V gene TRBV11-2 combines with J gene TRBJ2-3; perhaps TRBD1 as D (6 bases). The CDR3 contains 16 residues. Trimming removed 5 bases from V and 1 base from J, with 16 bases in between. The V gene's germline CDR1 is SGHAT and CDR2 FQNNGV. In DNA form, the CDR3 reads TGTGCCAGCAGCCAGCGGACAGCTCAGCGCACAGATACGCAGTATTTT. Encoded protein: CASSQRTAQRTDTQYF.

V is TRBV9 and J is TRBJ2-5; TRBD2 aligns across 7 bases. This CDR3 contains 15 residues. The junction had 8 bases not matched to a gene; V was cut back by 2 bases and J by 4 bases. Germline values: CDR1 SGDLS, CDR2 YYNGEE. CDR3: CASSVLAGWGETQYF. In DNA, the CDR3 is TGTGCCAGCAGCGTCTTAGCGGGTTGGGGAGAGACCCAGTACTTC.

This clone has only a few counts. The V gene is TRBV2, the J gene TRBJ1-1, with TRBD1 matching 11 bases. The CDR3 covers 14 residues. Germline CDR1 SNHLY, CDR2 FYNNEI. Unmatched junction bases numbered 3, after V lost 6 bases and J lost 3 bases. The CDR3, as DNA: TGTGCCAGCAGCCGGACAGGGGGCCACACTGAAGCTTTCTTT. This encodes CASSRTGGHTEAFF.

This clone occurred a few times. The V gene is TRBV29-1, the J gene TRBJ1-5, with D perhaps TRBD1 (6 bases). V dropped 6 bases and J dropped 6 bases, with 15 bases sitting between them. Germline V gene lookup returns CDR1 SQVTM and CDR2 ANQGSEA. CDR3 length: 13 residues. In DNA form, the CDR3 reads TGCAGCGTAAAGGGGGTCCGGGGTCAGCCCCAGCATTTT. Translated, it gives CSVKGVRGQPQHF.